This T cell receptor (beta chain) was observed in a study of tumor-infiltrating lymphocytes in primary liver carcinoma. Both RNA and DNA were isolated together from around 20-30 mg of bulk tissue that had not been sorted. Germline V gene sequence: CDR1 MNHEY, CDR2 SVGAGI. With 9 bases removed from V and 6 bases from J, the gap between germline ends came to 17 bases. The CDR3 length is 13 residues. A constant-region primer served to make TCR beta cDNA from about 490 ng total RNA. Three nested multiplex PCR rounds, a slightly modified ARM-PCR, produced the libraries for TCR beta. TRBV1-TRBV30 forward and Cbeta reverse primers drove the first two roughly 10-cycle rounds. TCRdb fed the multiplex PCR reads into MiXCR, producing one record per CDR3 protein. The sample lists 90,000 to 150,000 distinct CDR3 sequences, around 70% seen once, with over 8% in the top ten.

The receptor's source is a woman aged 55-70 years with primary liver carcinoma and hepatitis B virus infection. The chain recombines TRBV6-5 with TRBJ1-1; D is possibly TRBD1 (5 bases). Source material: tumor-adjacent normal liver tissue. The CDR3 protein is CASIRAGWPEAFF. CDR3 DNA sequence: TGTGCCAGTATAAGGGCAGGGTGGCCTGAAGCTTTCTTT.